This TCR beta chain was captured in a study of somatic mutations in cytotoxic T cells in rheumatoid arthritis. The table came from immunoSEQ multiplex PCR; TCRdb's copy has only in-frame clones and leaves some out. The sample lists 15,000 to 20,000 clones, approximately 79% occurring once. Germline V gene lookup returns CDR1 SQVTM and CDR2 ANQGSEA. V was cut by 5 bases and J by 5 bases, with 10 bases left in between. The CDR3 length is 11 residues. The sample was CD8+ T cells sorted from blood. The V call is TRBV29-1, the J call TRBJ2-7, with D uncertain. The clonotype originates from an adult with rheumatoid arthritis. CDR3 sequence reads: CSVQFGNEQYF. CDR3 in DNA: TGCAGCGTTCAATTCGGTAACGAGCAGTACTTC.